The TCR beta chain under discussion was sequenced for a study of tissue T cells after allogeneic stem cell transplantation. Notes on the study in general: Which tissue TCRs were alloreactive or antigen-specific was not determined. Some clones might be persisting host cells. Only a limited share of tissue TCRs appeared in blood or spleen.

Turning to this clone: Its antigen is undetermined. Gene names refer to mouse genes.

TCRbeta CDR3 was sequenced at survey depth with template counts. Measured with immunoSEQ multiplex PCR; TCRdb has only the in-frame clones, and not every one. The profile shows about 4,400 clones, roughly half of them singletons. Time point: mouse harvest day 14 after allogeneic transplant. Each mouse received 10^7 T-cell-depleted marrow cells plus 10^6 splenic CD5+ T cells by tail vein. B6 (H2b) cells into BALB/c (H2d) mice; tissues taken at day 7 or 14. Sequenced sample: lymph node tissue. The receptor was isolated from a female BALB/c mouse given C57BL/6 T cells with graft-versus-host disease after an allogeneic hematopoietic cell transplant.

The CDR3 DNA, read in part, is TGTGCCAGCAGCACCGGGACTGGAACCGGGCAGCTCTAC. Translation gives CASSTGTGTGQLY. The entire CDR3 sequence reads CASSTGTGTGQLYF. J is TRBJ2-2 and V is TRBV3; TRBD2 matches at 8 bases. Read data end 1 residue before the CDR3 end; the end is taken from the germline J gene. V was pared by 5 bases and J by 5 bases, with 4 bases of the junction left unmatched. The CDR3 is 14 amino acids. CDR1 is SNHLY, CDR2 FYNGKV, per germline (reference sequence).